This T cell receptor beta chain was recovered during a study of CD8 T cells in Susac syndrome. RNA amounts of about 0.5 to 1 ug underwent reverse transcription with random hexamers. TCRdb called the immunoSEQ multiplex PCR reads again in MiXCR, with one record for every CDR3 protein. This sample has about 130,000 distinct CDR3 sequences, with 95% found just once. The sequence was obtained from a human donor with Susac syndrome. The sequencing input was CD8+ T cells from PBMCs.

Here the CDR3 reads CASSPLGGPDNEQFF. CDR3 coding DNA: TGTGCCAGCTCACCACTAGGGGGACCCGACAATGAGCAGTTCTTC. This rearrangement joins TRBV18 to TRBJ2-1; D might be TRBD1 (6 bases). The CDR3 sequence is 15 residues long. V lost 1 base and J 5 bases, leaving 12 bases between the germline ends. Germline V CDR1 and CDR2: KGHSH, LQKENI.